The entry below describes one TCR beta chain. The record originates from a study of cytomegalovirus exposure and HLA in healthy donors. The ends were cut back, 2 bases at V and 2 bases at J, with 16 bases in the middle. CDR3 length equals 15 residues. Germline CDR1 reads GTSNPN; CDR2 reads SVGIG (reference sequence). With 60 Vbeta and 13 Jbeta primers, the PCR was carried out. Method: immunoSEQ multiplex PCR; TCRdb's copy keeps in-frame clones and lacks some. This table holds around 190,000 clones, around 79% found once. This sequence originates from a woman aged 45 to 65 in good health and CMV-seronegative. This chain joins TRBV30 and TRBJ2-7; the D gene is possibly TRBD1 (6 bases). The sample was PBMCs. CDR3 residues: CAWSPLQGNTYEQYF. The CDR3 nucleotides are TGTGCCTGGAGTCCCTTACAGGGCAACACCTACGAGCAGTACTTC.